These T cell receptor beta chains were read from a single sample in a study of blood T cell repertoires in COVID-19. Clones were sequenced by immunoSEQ multiplex PCR, and TCRdb holds only the in-frame ones, with some missing. Of 15,000 to 20,000 clones in the sample, about 88% were seen once. Sequenced material: peripheral blood. The receptors come from a man in his forties with active COVID-19. Each CDR3 is given with its conserved first and last residue. Each record gives: V gene, J gene, D gene, clone size, CDR3 protein, CDR3 DNA. The D gene is left open where the match is weak. Size tells how often a clone was seen (once, few, many) or the class of an expanded clone, and some rows leave it out.

TRBV5-4	TRBJ1-2	TRBD1	NA	CASSWMDRGNYGYTF	TGTGCCAGCAGCTGGATGGACAGGGGAAATTATGGCTACACCTTC
TRBV19	TRBJ1-1	NA	medium-sized	CASSVADWTEAFF	TGTGCCAGTAGTGTGGCGGACTGGACTGAAGCTTTCTTT
TRBV6-5	TRBJ1-6	TRBD1	NA	CASSPDRGNSPLHF	TGTGCCAGCAGTCCGGACAGGGGAAATTCACCCCTCCACTTT
TRBV19	TRBJ1-2	TRBD1	NA	CASKFGDRGRGNYGYTF	TGTGCCAGTAAGTTCGGGGACAGGGGCCGAGGAAACTATGGCTACACCTTC
TRBV12-3/TRBV12-4	TRBJ1-1	TRBD1	NA	CASSRQGETEAFF	TGTGCCAGCAGTCGACAGGGGGAGACTGAAGCTTTCTTT
TRBV27	TRBJ2-1	NA	once	CASSRSYNEQFF	TGTGCCAGCAGTCGCTCCTACAATGAGCAGTTCTTC
TRBV7-8	TRBJ1-2	NA	once	CASSERSQPANYGYTF	TGTGCCAGCAGCGAAAGGTCACAGCCTGCTAACTATGGCTACACCTTC
TRBV7-2	TRBJ2-7	NA	few	CASSPNYEQYF	TGTGCCAGCAGCCCCAACTACGAGCAGTACTTC
TRBV24-1	TRBJ2-3	TRBD2	NA	CATSDAARGFSTDTQYF	TGTGCCACCAGTGACGCCGCGCGGGGGTTCAGCACAGATACGCAGTATTTT
TRBV19	TRBJ1-1	NA	NA	CASSIGTVNTEAFF	TGTGCCAGTAGTATAGGGACAGTGAACACTGAAGCTTTCTTT
TRBV27	TRBJ2-2	TRBD1	once	CASSDGTGDTGELFF	TGTGCCAGCAGTGACGGGACAGGGGACACCGGGGAGCTGTTTTTT
TRBV27	TRBJ2-5	TRBD1	NA	CASSLWTGGRQETQYF	TGTGCCAGCAGTTTATGGACAGGGGGGCGCCAAGAGACCCAGTACTTC
TRBV29-1	TRBJ1-2	NA	NA	CSVVWLWQGLGYTF	TGCAGCGTTGTATGGTTATGGCAGGGGCTGGGCTACACCTTC
TRBV5-4	TRBJ1-1	NA	NA	CASSPAGIGGYTEAFF	TGTGCCAGCAGCCCGGCCGGCATAGGGGGTTACACTGAAGCTTTCTTT
TRBV6-6	TRBJ2-3	NA	NA	CASSYRAGTDTQYF	TGTGCCAGCAGTTACCGCGCGGGCACAGATACGCAGTATTTT
TRBV19	TRBJ2-7	NA	NA	CASSRGSYEQCF	TGTGCCAGTAGTAGAGGTTCCTACGAGCAGTGCTTC
TRBV2	TRBJ2-1	TRBD1	NA	CASSGAPDRGRVVFF	TGTGCCAGCAGTGGTGCCCCGGACAGGGGGCGCGTGGTGTTCTTC
TRBV7-2	TRBJ2-3	TRBD1	NA	CASSLDGQGTDTQYF	TGTGCCAGCAGCTTAGACGGACAGGGCACAGATACGCAGTATTTT
TRBV12-5	TRBJ2-3	TRBD2	NA	CASGLGLADYTDTQYF	TGTGCTAGTGGTTTGGGACTAGCGGACTATACAGATACGCAGTATTTT
TRBV28	TRBJ1-6	TRBD1	NA	CASSRPRDRYNSPLHF	TGTGCCAGCAGTCGTCCGAGGGACAGGTATAATTCACCCCTCCACTTT
TRBV18	TRBJ1-2	NA	NA	CASSPGSAAQGLFYGYTF	TGTGCCAGCTCACCAGGGTCCGCGGCCCAGGGGCTCTTCTATGGCTACACCTTC
TRBV4-2	TRBJ1-5	NA	NA	CASSQRGLQPQHF	TGTGCCAGCAGCCAAAGGGGGTTGCAGCCCCAGCATTTT
TRBV6-5	TRBJ1-1	NA	NA	CASSYSVASMNTEAFF	TGTGCCAGCAGTTACTCGGTTGCAAGCATGAACACTGAAGCTTTCTTT
TRBV19	TRBJ2-1	TRBD2	NA	CASSIGLAGDWVEQFF	TGTGCCAGTAGTATAGGACTAGCGGGAGATTGGGTTGAGCAGTTCTTC
TRBV6-5	TRBJ2-7	TRBD2	once	CASTRSGEQYF	TGTGCCAGCACCCGTAGCGGGGAGCAGTACTTC
TRBV5-6	TRBJ1-4	NA	NA	CASSFGATNEKLFF	TGTGCCAGCAGCTTCGGGGCAACTAATGAAAAACTGTTTTTT
TRBV6-4	TRBJ2-7	NA	NA	CATSVGAGEQYF	TGTGCCACCTCGGTGGGAGCTGGCGAGCAGTACTTC
TRBV11-3	TRBJ2-3	TRBD2	NA	CASSLHSAGAADTQYF	TGTGCCAGCAGCTTACATTCAGCGGGAGCTGCAGATACGCAGTATTTT
TRBV24-1	TRBJ2-3	TRBD2	NA	CATSRSGPSTDTQYF	TGTGCCACCAGTCGTAGCGGGCCGAGCACAGATACGCAGTATTTT
TRBV19	TRBJ1-1	TRBD1	NA	CASSRSGGDRDTEAFF	TGTGCCAGTAGTAGGTCGGGGGGGGACAGGGATACTGAAGCTTTCTTT
TRBV5-4	TRBJ1-1	NA	NA	CASSFFDRGEAFF	TGTGCCAGCAGCTTTTTTGACCGAGGTGAAGCTTTCTTT
TRBV9	TRBJ2-5	TRBD2	once	CASSPQGGTSGRETQYF	TGTGCCAGCAGCCCTCAGGGAGGGACTAGCGGGAGGGAGACCCAGTACTTC
TRBV4-1	TRBJ1-2	TRBD1	NA	CASSQGTYRGYGYTF	TGCGCCAGCAGCCAAGGGACGTACAGGGGTTATGGCTACACCTTC
TRBV18	TRBJ2-1	TRBD2	NA	CASSPLSGRAYNEQFF	TGTGCCAGCTCACCATTAAGTGGGAGGGCCTACAATGAGCAGTTCTTC